One TCR beta chain is described in this entry. Its antigen is unidentified. The data derive from a study of ipilimumab plus nivolumab after autologous stem cell transplantation. Study summary: Myeloma patients were high-risk transplant-naive or relapsed within 3 years of first autologous transplant. Findings and caveats of the study: Authors suggest TCR repertoire, Treg phenotype and gut microbiota support further study.

Clones were sequenced by immunoSEQ multiplex PCR, and TCRdb holds only the in-frame ones, with some missing. The sample lists 35,000 to 50,000 clones, over 75% occurring once. Checkpoint therapy with ipilimumab 1 mg/kg began 14 to 28 days after transplant. Dosing: nivolumab 3 mg/kg IV, weeks 1, 4, 7, 10, then every two weeks to week 26. The CDR3 has 16 amino acids. V dropped 0 bases and J dropped 7 bases, with 18 bases sitting between them. CDR1 MNHEY and CDR2 SVGAGI come from the germline V gene. The sequence came from a male donor with multiple myeloma. Sequencing used PBMCs, obtained in a trial of ipilimumab plus nivolumab as post-transplant consolidation. V gene TRBV6-5 combines with J gene TRBJ1-1; D gene uncertain. CDR3 protein: CASSYSRSSLVDEAFF. Written as DNA, the CDR3 is TGTGCCAGCAGTTACTCGAGGTCGTCACTAGTGGATGAAGCTTTCTTT.